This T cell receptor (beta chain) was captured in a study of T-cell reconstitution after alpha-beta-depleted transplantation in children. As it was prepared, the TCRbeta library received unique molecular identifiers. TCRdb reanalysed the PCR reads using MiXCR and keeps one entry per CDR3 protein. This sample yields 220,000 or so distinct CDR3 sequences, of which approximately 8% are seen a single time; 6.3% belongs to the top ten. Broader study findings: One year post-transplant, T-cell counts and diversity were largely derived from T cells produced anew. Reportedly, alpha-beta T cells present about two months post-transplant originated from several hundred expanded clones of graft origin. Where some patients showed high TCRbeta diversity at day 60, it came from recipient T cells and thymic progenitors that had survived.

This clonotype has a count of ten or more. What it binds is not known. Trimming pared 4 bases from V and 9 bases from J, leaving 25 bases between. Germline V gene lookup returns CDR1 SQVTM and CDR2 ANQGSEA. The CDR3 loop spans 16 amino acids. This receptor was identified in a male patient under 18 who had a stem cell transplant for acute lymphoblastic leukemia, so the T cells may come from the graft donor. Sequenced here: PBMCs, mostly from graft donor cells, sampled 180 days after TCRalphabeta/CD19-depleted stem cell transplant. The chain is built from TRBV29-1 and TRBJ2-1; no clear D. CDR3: CSVAGRAKALGLEQFF. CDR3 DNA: TGCAGCGTTGCTGGACGGGCTAAGGCTTTGGGTCTTGAGCAGTTCTTC.